A single sample is the source of the 10 T cell receptor beta chains below, sequenced in a study of tumor-infiltrating lymphocytes in primary liver carcinoma (dated by TCRdb to about 2017). Blood RNA was extracted from unsorted whole blood with TRIzol reagent; germline DNA came from the DNeasy Blood & Tissue kit. The data were produced on an Illumina HiSeq 2500. Starting from about 500 ng total RNA, TCRbeta-specific cDNA was produced by reverse transcription with a constant-region primer and ProtoScript II reverse transcriptase. TCRbeta libraries were built with three nested multiplex PCR rounds, a slightly modified ARM-PCR procedure. The first two PCR rounds used multiplex TRBV1-TRBV30 forward primers with a Cbeta reverse primer, each for 10 to 11 cycles. TCRdb reprocessing: public reads trimmed at Q25 with fastp, clones called with MiXCR, in-frame beta chains kept. Every CDR3 protein is listed once, alongside the most common genes and DNA of its rows. The sample contains almost 200,000 distinct CDR3 sequences, less than 70% of them found a single time. The ten largest account for 6% to 8.5% of the sample.

The sequenced material came from peripheral blood. These receptors were collected from a woman aged 55 to 70 with primary liver carcinoma and hepatitis B virus infection.

This clonotype was observed a few times. Here the CDR3 DNA reads TGTGCCAGCAGCTTAGGACTATCCGTGGGGGAGACCCAGTACTTC. As protein: CASSLGLSVGETQYF. The chain joins TRBV7-9 to TRBJ2-5; perhaps TRBD2 as D (5 bases). V lost 1 base to trimming and J lost 5 bases, with 14 bases between them. The CDR3 sequence is 15 residues long. Looked up from germline, CDR1 is SEHNR and CDR2 is FQNEAQ (reference sequence).

In regard to this clonotype: Likely a read error: the CDR3 ends without its conserved phenylalanine or tryptophan. Because the CDR3's place on the DNA is in doubt, the DNA is left out and the CDR3 is given as listed by TCRdb. The chain carries TRBV11-2 and TRBJ2-1; TRBD2, the D gene given by the table, was not confirmed from the DNA. Germline loops: CDR1 SGHAT, CDR2 FQNNGV. The CDR3 is 16 residues long, ends included. CDR3 protein: CASSQPLSGSYNEHFL.

About this clonotype: A junction end diverges from the germline sequence, so it may reflect a read error. This chain links TRBV6-2 or TRBV6-3 with TRBJ1-5; D is unresolved. Germline assignment: CDR1 MNHEY and CDR2 SVGEGT. The CDR3 extends over 14 amino acids. For the CDR3, the DNA is TGTACCAGCAGTCCATCCTATAGCAATCAGCCCCAGCATTTT. Translated: CTSSPSYSNQPQHF.

Concerning this clonotype: A read error may account for a junction end that differs from germline. In nucleotides, the CDR3 is TGTGCCAACAGCCGCGACCAGGGGAGCTCCTACAATGAGCAGTTCTTC. This gives the protein CANSRDQGSSYNEQFF. The V call is TRBV4-2, the J call TRBJ2-1; maybe TRBD1 (6 bases). Germline-derived CDR1 and CDR2 are LGHNA and YNFKEQ. CDR3 length: 16 amino acids.

In its sample, this clonotype was seen many times. V usage is TRBV6-2 or TRBV6-3 and J usage is TRBJ1-1; maybe TRBD1 (6 bases). The CDR3 has 14 residues. CDR1 and CDR2 from the germline V gene are MNHEY and SVGEGT. Trimming stripped 7 bases from V and 1 base from J, with 13 bases between. CDR3 sequence (DNA): TGTGCCAGCATTCCGGGACACTGGAACACTGAAGCTTTCTTT. Its protein product is CASIPGHWNTEAFF.

The chain links TRBV6-6 to TRBJ2-1, with D hard to call. The length of the CDR3 is 16 residues. Germline CDR1 and CDR2: MNHNY and SVGAGI (reference sequence). V lost 4 bases and J 11 bases, leaving 24 bases between the germline ends. CDR3: CASSFSTAEANVQQFF. CDR3 nucleotides: TGTGCCAGCAGTTTCTCTACGGCAGAGGCTAACGTACAGCAGTTCTTC.

On this clonotype: At one end, the junction sequence differs from germline, possibly due to a read error. The V gene is TRBV11-2, the J gene TRBJ2-1; tentatively, D is TRBD2 (7 bases). This CDR3 has 18 residues. Germline CDR1 SGHAT, CDR2 FQNNGV. The CDR3 region is CACSAGLAGDYMADEQSF. For the CDR3, the DNA is TGTGCCTGCAGCGCCGGGCTCGCAGGGGACTATATGGCTGATGAGCAGTCCTTC.

The chain uses TRBV30 and TRBJ2-4, with 8 positions matching TRBD1. The V segment lost 2 bases and the J segment 0 bases; nucleotides outside the gene matches: 9. The CDR3 spans 17 residues. In germline, CDR1 is GTSNPN, CDR2 SVGIG (reference sequence). The CDR3 DNA follows: TGTGCCTGGAGTTACTCAGGGGGCATCGGAGCCAAAAACATTCAGTACTTC. Its protein product is CAWSYSGGIGAKNIQYF.

The V gene is TRBV6-1, the J gene TRBJ2-3; 8 nucleotides align to TRBD2. The V gene's germline CDR1 is MNHNS and CDR2 SASEGT. The CDR3 runs 13 residues. Here the CDR3 reads CVGTSGKTDTQYF. CDR3 in DNA: TGTGTCGGGACTAGTGGGAAAACAGATACGCAGTATTTT.

A note on this clonotype: One junction end disagrees with the germline gene, perhaps due to a read error. The chain uses TRBV13 and TRBJ2-1; 10 positions match TRBD2. Germline assignment: CDR1 PRHDT and CDR2 FYEKMQ (reference sequence). CDR3 length: 18 amino acids. The CDR3 nucleotides read TGCGCCAGCAGCTTGTGGGGGCTAGCGGGAGCGCCTTACAATGAGCAGTTCTTC. It is translated as CASSLWGLAGAPYNEQFF. Complete variable domain (other parts from reference TRBV13 and TRBJ2-1): AAGVIQSPRHLIKEKRETATLKCYPIPRHDTVYWYQQGPGQDPQFLISFYEKMQSDKGSIPDRFSAQQFSDYHSELNMSSLELGDSALYFCASSLWGLAGAPYNEQFFGPGTRLTVL.